What follows are 9 T cell receptor beta chains derived from one specimen sequenced in a study of type 1 regulatory T cells. TCRdb itself ran the reads through MiXCR, one entry per CDR3 protein. The repertoire holds approximately 23,000 distinct CDR3 sequences, approximately 77% seen once, with 14% in the top ten. These receptors have no identified antigens. Specimen: cultured T cells, either the whole culture or a sorted T cell fraction (not recorded which). The subset is: Tr1-enriched cell product generated in vitro against host alloantigens. These receptors all stem from a human donor in good health.

The gene calls are TRBV5-1 and TRBJ2-7; D unresolved. CDR1 is SGHRS, CDR2 YFSETQ, per germline. This CDR3 is 17 amino acids long. V lost 2 bases, J lost 4 bases, and 22 bases lay in between. The CDR3 loop reads CASSLGTFNLQVYEQYF. The CDR3 DNA reads TGCGCCAGCAGCTTAGGAACGTTCAACCTCCAAGTTTACGAGCAGTACTTC.

The chain couples TRBV18 to TRBJ2-3; D is undetermined. Germline V gene sequence: CDR1 KGHSH, CDR2 LQKENI. The CDR3 spans 15 residues. V gave up 0 bases and J gave up 0 bases, with 7 bases separating them. The CDR3 coding sequence is TGTGCCAGCTCACCACCGTCAATTAGCACAGATACGCAGTATTTT. Translating it yields CASSPPSISTDTQYF.

V gene TRBV4-1 combines with J gene TRBJ1-3; D uncertain. The germline gives CDR1 MGHRA, CDR2 YSYEKL. V was pared by 4 bases and J by 0 bases, with 13 bases between. The CDR3 extends over 16 amino acids. The CDR3 sequence: CASSLGRAFSGNTIYF. CDR3 sequence (DNA): TGCGCCAGCAGCCTCGGGCGAGCCTTCTCTGGAAACACCATATATTTT.

The chain links TRBV6-6 to TRBJ2-1; 10 nucleotides align to TRBD2. The junction had 5 bases not matched to a gene; V was cut back by 4 bases and J by 5 bases. Germline V CDR1 and CDR2: MNHNY, SVGAGI (reference sequence). This CDR3 contains 15 residues. As DNA, the CDR3 is TGTGCCAGCAGTTCAGCGGGGGGGCCCCACAATGAGCAGTTCTTC. Translating it yields CASSSAGGPHNEQFF.

This clonotype was seen once. The chain carries TRBV2 and TRBJ2-3; D call uncertain. The CDR3 is 10 residues long. Germline V gene data show CDR1 as SNHLY and CDR2 as FYNNEI. V lost 8 bases, J lost 5 bases, and 5 bases lay in between. CDR3 DNA sequence: TGTGCCAGCGGCTTAGATACGCAGTATTTT. Encoded protein: CASGLDTQYF. Full variable domain (outside the CDR3, taken from reference TRBV2 and TRBJ2-3): EPEVTQTPSHQVTQMGQEVILRCVPISNHLYFYWYRQILGQKVEFLVSFYNNEISEKSEIFDDQFSVERPDGSNFTLKIRSTKLEDSAMYFCASGLDTQYFGPGTRLTVL.

This clonotype was seen a single time. The CDR3 protein is CASSMQGDYGYTF. The CDR3 nucleotides are TGTGCCAGCAGCATGCAGGGAGACTATGGCTACACCTTC. The chain uses TRBV5-4 and TRBJ1-2; D might be TRBD1 (5 bases). V lost 4 bases and J lost 3, with 10 bases in between. Germline CDR1 reads SGHNT; CDR2 reads YYREEE (reference sequence). This CDR3 contains 13 residues.

Here the CDR3 reads CASSLSPYEQYF. The CDR3 nucleotides are TGTGCCAGCAGCTTATCCCCCTACGAGCAGTACTTC. The chain carries TRBV7-8 and TRBJ2-7; the D is unclear. V was clipped by 2 bases and J by 2 bases, with 4 bases between them. The CDR3 extends over 12 amino acids. Germline V gene sequence: CDR1 SGHVS, CDR2 FQNEAQ.

The chain uses TRBV2 and TRBJ2-5; D is ambiguous. With 2 bases removed from V and 1 base from J, the gap between germline ends came to 8 bases. Germline CDR1 is SNHLY and CDR2 is FYNNEI. This CDR3 spans 14 amino acids. The CDR3 sequence is CASSETPFQETQYF. The CDR3 DNA reads TGTGCCAGCAGTGAAACCCCCTTCCAAGAGACCCAGTACTTC.

The V call is TRBV6-2 or TRBV6-3, the J call TRBJ1-2; D gene unclear. CDR1 is MNHEY, CDR2 SVGEGT, per germline. The CDR3 loop spans 15 amino acids. The V end lost 6 bases, the J end lost 4 bases, and 18 bases lay between the germline ends. The chain's CDR3 is CASSPTARSTYGYTF. In DNA, the CDR3 is TGTGCCAGCAGCCCGACCGCCCGGTCTACCTATGGCTACACCTTC.